What follows are 17 T cell receptor beta chains derived from one specimen sequenced in a study of blood T cell repertoires in COVID-19. Only in-frame clones appear in the TCRdb table, and some are missing; sequencing was by immunoSEQ multiplex PCR. The table includes 130,000 to 150,000 clones, just under 90% detected once. Sequences were obtained from peripheral blood. These receptors came from a woman between 50 and 59 years old with active or convalescent COVID-19.

V gene TRBV27 combines with J gene TRBJ2-5; 9 bases map to TRBD1. The CDR3 is made up of 15 amino acids. The V gene's germline CDR1 is MNHEY and CDR2 SMNVEV (reference sequence). The J segment lost 5 bases and the V segment lost 2 bases, leaving 6 bases of the junction unmatched. DNA of the CDR3: TGTGCCAGCAGTTTACCGGGACAGGGCTGGGAGACCCAGTACTTC. Protein: CASSLPGQGWETQYF.

The chain links TRBV9 to TRBJ1-5, with 8 bases fitting TRBD1. This CDR3 spans 15 amino acids. Germline V gene sequence: CDR1 SGDLS, CDR2 YYNGEE. J was trimmed by 5 bases and V by 0 bases; bases with no gene match: 4. The CDR3 bases are TGTGCCAGCAGCGTAGGACAGGGGACGGATCAGCCCCAGCATTTT. Residues: CASSVGQGTDQPQHF.

This clone was seen a handful of times. The V and J genes are TRBV19 and TRBJ1-1; no clear D. From germline, CDR1 is LNHDA and CDR2 SQIVND (reference sequence). V was trimmed by 5 bases and J by 1 base, leaving 8 bases between them. The CDR3 extends over 13 amino acids. In DNA form, the CDR3 reads TGTGCCAGTAGTTGGGCGACGAACACTGAAGCTTTCTTT. It codes for CASSWATNTEAFF.

This sequence joins TRBV19 and TRBJ2-6, with 10 bases identical to TRBD2. V trimming: 5 bases; J trimming: 0 bases; junction bases outside the gene matches: 4. Germline CDR1 and CDR2: LNHDA and SQIVND (reference sequence). The CDR3 is 17 residues long. Written as DNA, the CDR3 is TGTGCCAGTAGTGGGCTAGCGGGGGCCTCTGGGGCCAACGTCCTGACTTTC. It translates to CASSGLAGASGANVLTF.

J is TRBJ1-1 and V is TRBV18; D perhaps matches TRBD1 (6 bases). Germline V gene data show CDR1 as KGHSH and CDR2 as LQKENI. V lost 5 bases and J lost 4, with 11 bases in between. This CDR3 has 13 residues. CDR3 bases: TGTGCCAGCTCAACAGGGTTAACCACTGAAGCTTTCTTT. The encoded protein is CASSTGLTTEAFF.

The chain recombines TRBV18 with TRBJ2-1; the match to TRBD2 covers 15 bases. This CDR3 region has 15 residues. Germline assignment: CDR1 KGHSH and CDR2 LQKENI. The trim removed 3 bases at V and 7 bases at J, leaving 1 base unmatched. This chain's CDR3 is CASSPGLAGGNEQFF. CDR3 nucleotide sequence: TGTGCCAGCTCACCCGGACTAGCGGGAGGGAATGAGCAGTTCTTC.

Comment on this clone: Other nucleotide sequences from this sample produce the same CDR3. The chain links TRBV18 to TRBJ2-2, with TRBD2 matching over 14 bases. CDR1 KGHSH and CDR2 LQKENI come from the germline V gene. V gave up 4 bases and J gave up 5 bases; unmatched junction bases: 3. The CDR3 is 16 amino acids. In nucleotides, the CDR3 is TGTGCCAGCTCACTGGGACTAGCGGGAGCGACCGGGGAGCTGTTTTTT. It yields the protein CASSLGLAGATGELFF. Using reference TRBV18 and TRBJ2-2 for the parts outside the CDR3, the full variable domain is NAGVMQNPRHLVRRRGQEARLRCSPMKGHSHVYWYRQLPEEGLKFMVYLQKENIIDESGMPKERFSAEFPKEGPSILRIQQVVRGDSAAYFCASSLGLAGATGELFFGEGSRLTVL.

The chain uses TRBV19 and TRBJ2-7, with 8 bases identical to TRBD1. The J segment lost 2 bases and the V segment lost 6 bases, leaving 9 bases of the junction unmatched. The CDR3 length is 15 residues. The germline V gene has CDR1 LNHDA and CDR2 SQIVND (reference sequence). DNA of the CDR3: TGTGCCAGTAGCTTTACGGGACAGGCGACCTACGAGCAGTACTTC. It encodes CASSFTGQATYEQYF.

The chain recombines TRBV5-1 with TRBJ2-7; 10 positions match TRBD1. Germline V gene lookup returns CDR1 SGHRS and CDR2 YFSETQ. The CDR3 is 14 amino acids. V lost 4 bases, J lost 0 bases, and 1 base stayed unmatched. CDR3 amino acids: CASSRDRGSYEQYF. The CDR3 DNA sequence: TGCGCCAGCAGCCGGGACAGGGGCTCCTACGAGCAGTACTTC.

This rearrangement joins TRBV27 to TRBJ2-1; maybe TRBD2 (6 bases). This CDR3 has 13 amino acids. Germline-derived CDR1 and CDR2 are MNHEY and SMNVEV (reference sequence). V was clipped by 2 bases and J by 8 bases, with 10 bases between them. In nucleotides, the CDR3 is TGTGCCAGCAGTTTAATACGGGGGTATGAGCAGTTCTTC. This codes for CASSLIRGYEQFF.

CDR3 sequence (DNA): TGTGCCAGCAGCCGGACAGTCTATAATTCACCCCTCCACTTT. Protein: CASSRTVYNSPLHF. J is TRBJ1-6 and V is TRBV25-1; a possible D gene is TRBD1 (6 bases). The ends were cut back, 6 bases at V and 3 bases at J, with 9 bases in the middle. Germline CDR1 reads MGHDK; CDR2 reads SYGVNS. This CDR3 has 14 amino acids.

The genes are TRBV12-3 or TRBV12-4 and TRBJ2-1; D possibly corresponds to TRBD2 (7 bases). V was trimmed by 7 bases and J by 10 bases, leaving 17 bases between them. The CDR3 is 13 amino acids. CDR3 loop: CASTHAGAGEQFF. DNA for the CDR3: TGTGCCAGCACCCACGCGGGGGCGGGCGAGCAGTTCTTC.

This clone is a singleton in its sample. The rearrangement joins TRBV14 to TRBJ2-1, with TRBD2 identical over 11 bases. From germline, CDR1 is SGHDN and CDR2 FVKESK. The CDR3 consists of 16 residues. With 2 bases clipped from V and 2 bases from J, the junction kept 2 bases outside the gene matches. The CDR3 bases are TGTGCCAGCAGCCAACTAGCGGGAGGAACCTACAATGAGCAGTTCTTC. Its translation: CASSQLAGGTYNEQFF.

This sequence joins TRBV5-1 and TRBJ2-6, with a weak D call TRBD1 (5 bases). V was trimmed by 4 bases and J by 2 bases, leaving 16 bases between them. The length of the CDR3 is 17 residues. Looked up from germline, CDR1 is SGHRS and CDR2 is YFSETQ. The CDR3 DNA is TGCGCCAGCAGCCCCAACCCTCAGGGCGCTGGGGCCAACGTCCTGACTTTC. It yields the protein CASSPNPQGAGANVLTF.

The rearrangement uses TRBV4-3 and TRBJ2-7, with 12 bases lining up with TRBD1. The germline gives CDR1 LGHNA, CDR2 YSLEER. J lost 5 bases, V lost 4 bases, and 9 bases had no gene match. The CDR3 sequence is 16 residues long. CDR3 protein: CASSLFGTGGYHEQYF. In DNA, the CDR3 is TGCGCCAGCAGCCTATTCGGGACAGGGGGCTACCACGAGCAGTACTTC.

The rearrangement joins TRBV15 to TRBJ1-5; D might be TRBD1 (5 bases). V lost 5 bases, J lost 1 base, and 15 bases lay in between. In germline, CDR1 is LNHNV, CDR2 YYDKDF (reference sequence). This CDR3 region has 16 residues. CDR3 in amino acids: CATSVIQGASNQPQHF. CDR3 DNA: TGTGCCACCAGCGTAATCCAAGGGGCAAGCAATCAGCCCCAGCATTTT. Looking up the rest from reference TRBV15 and TRBJ1-5 gives the full variable domain: DAMVIQNPRYQVTQFGKPVTLSCSQTLNHNVMYWYQQKSSQAPKLLFHYYDKDFNNEADTPDNFQSRRPNTSFCFLDIRSPGLGDTAMYLCATSVIQGASNQPQHFGDGTRLSIL.

This chain links TRBV19 with TRBJ1-3, with 9 positions matching TRBD1. The ends lost 7 bases at V and 0 bases at J; junction bases unmatched: 13. This CDR3 comprises 18 residues. Germline CDR1 reads LNHDA; CDR2 reads SQIVND (reference sequence). Here the CDR3 reads CASTPDRGFLLSGNTIYF. CDR3 sequence (DNA): TGTGCCAGTACCCCGGACAGGGGTTTTTTACTCTCTGGAAACACCATATATTTT.